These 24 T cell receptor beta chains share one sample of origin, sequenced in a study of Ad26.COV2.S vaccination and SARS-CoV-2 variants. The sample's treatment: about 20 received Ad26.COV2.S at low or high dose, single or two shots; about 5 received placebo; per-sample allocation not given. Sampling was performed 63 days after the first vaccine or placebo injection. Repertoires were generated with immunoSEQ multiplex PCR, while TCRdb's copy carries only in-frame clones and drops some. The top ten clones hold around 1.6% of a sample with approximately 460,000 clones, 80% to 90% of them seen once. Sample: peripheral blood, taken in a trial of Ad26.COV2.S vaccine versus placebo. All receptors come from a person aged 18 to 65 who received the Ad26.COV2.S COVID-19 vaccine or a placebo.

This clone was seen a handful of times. CDR3 nucleotides: TGTGCCAGCAGTTTTGGGGGCTCCTACGAGCAGTACTTC. Protein: CASSFGGSYEQYF. J is TRBJ2-7 and V is TRBV28; D may correspond to TRBD1 or TRBD2 (5 bases each). In germline, CDR1 is MDHEN, CDR2 SYDVKM. CDR3 size: 13 residues. Trimming removed 3 bases at V and 0 bases at J, with 6 bases between.

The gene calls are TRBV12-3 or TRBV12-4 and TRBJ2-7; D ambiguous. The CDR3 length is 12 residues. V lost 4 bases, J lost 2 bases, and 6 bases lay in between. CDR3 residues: CASSSLTYEQYF. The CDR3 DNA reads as TGTGCCAGCAGTTCCCTCACCTACGAGCAGTACTTC.

The DNA of the CDR3 is TGTGCCAGCAGTTACTCGCTCGGCGATGGTGGCAATCAGCCCCAGCATTTT. Translation: CASSYSLGDGGNQPQHF. The J gene is TRBJ1-5, the V gene TRBV6-2 or TRBV6-3; D is unclear. V shed 0 bases and J shed 2 bases, with 14 bases lying between them. The CDR3 contains 17 residues. Germline CDR1 is MNHEY and CDR2 is SVGEGT.

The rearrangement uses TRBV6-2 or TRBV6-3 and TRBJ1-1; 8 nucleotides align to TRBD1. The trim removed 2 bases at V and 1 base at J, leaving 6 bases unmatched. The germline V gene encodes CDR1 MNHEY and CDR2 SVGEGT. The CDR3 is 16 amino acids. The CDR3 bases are TGTGCCAGCAGTTACAGGCCAGGGGGCCAGAACACTGAAGCTTTCTTT. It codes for CASSYRPGGQNTEAFF.

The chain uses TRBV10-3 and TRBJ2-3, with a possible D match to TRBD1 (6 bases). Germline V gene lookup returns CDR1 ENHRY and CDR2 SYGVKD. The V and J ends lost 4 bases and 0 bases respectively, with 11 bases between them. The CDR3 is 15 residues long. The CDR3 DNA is TGTGCCATCAGTGTTGGGACACTTAGCACAGATACGCAGTATTTT. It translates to CAISVGTLSTDTQYF.

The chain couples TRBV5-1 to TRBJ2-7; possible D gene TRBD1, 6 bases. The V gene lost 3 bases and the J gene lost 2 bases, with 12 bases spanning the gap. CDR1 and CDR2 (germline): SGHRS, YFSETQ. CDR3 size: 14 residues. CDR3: CASSSGQNPYEQYF. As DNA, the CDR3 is TGCGCCAGCAGCTCTGGACAGAACCCCTACGAGCAGTACTTC.

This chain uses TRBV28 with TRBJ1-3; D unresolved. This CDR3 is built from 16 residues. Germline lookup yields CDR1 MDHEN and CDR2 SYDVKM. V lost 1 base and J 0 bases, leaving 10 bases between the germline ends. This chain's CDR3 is CASSLFPGLSGNTIYF. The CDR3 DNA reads TGTGCCAGCAGTTTATTTCCGGGCCTCTCTGGAAACACCATATATTTT. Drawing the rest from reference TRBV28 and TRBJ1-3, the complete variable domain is DVKVTQSSRYLVKRTGEKVFLECVQDMDHENMFWYRQDPGLGLRLIYFSYDVKMKEKGDIPEGYSVSREKKERFSLILESASTNQTSMYLCASSLFPGLSGNTIYFGEGSWLTVV.

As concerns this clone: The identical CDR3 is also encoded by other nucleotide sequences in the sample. CDR3 in amino acids: CASSYSISGGQETQYF. CDR3 sequence (DNA): TGTGCCAGCAGTTACTCTATTAGCGGGGGGCAAGAGACCCAGTACTTC. The V and J genes are TRBV6-5 and TRBJ2-5, with TRBD2 matching over 10 bases. The J segment lost 2 bases and the V segment lost 0 bases, leaving 3 bases of the junction unmatched. From germline, CDR1 is MNHEY and CDR2 SVGAGI. This CDR3 is 16 amino acids long.

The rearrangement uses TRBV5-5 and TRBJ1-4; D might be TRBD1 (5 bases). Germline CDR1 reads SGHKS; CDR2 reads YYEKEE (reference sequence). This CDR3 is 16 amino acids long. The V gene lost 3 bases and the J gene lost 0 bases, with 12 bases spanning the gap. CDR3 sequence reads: CASSWGPNPTNEKLFF. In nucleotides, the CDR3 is TGTGCCAGCAGCTGGGGCCCGAACCCAACTAATGAAAAACTGTTTTTT.

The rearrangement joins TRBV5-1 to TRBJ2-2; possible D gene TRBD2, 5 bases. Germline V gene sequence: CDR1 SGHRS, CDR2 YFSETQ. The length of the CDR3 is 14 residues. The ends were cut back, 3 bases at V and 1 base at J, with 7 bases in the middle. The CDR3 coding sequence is TGCGCCAGCAGCTCTAGCCTGAACACCGGGGAGCTGTTTTTT. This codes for CASSSSLNTGELFF.

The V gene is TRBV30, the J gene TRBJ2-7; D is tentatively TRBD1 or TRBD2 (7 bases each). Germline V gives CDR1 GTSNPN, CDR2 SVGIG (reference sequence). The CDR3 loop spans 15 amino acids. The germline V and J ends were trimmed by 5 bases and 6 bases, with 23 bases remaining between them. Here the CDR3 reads CAWAFGRGQSGEQYF. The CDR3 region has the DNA TGTGCCTGGGCCTTTGGGAGGGGGCAGTCAGGCGAGCAGTACTTC.

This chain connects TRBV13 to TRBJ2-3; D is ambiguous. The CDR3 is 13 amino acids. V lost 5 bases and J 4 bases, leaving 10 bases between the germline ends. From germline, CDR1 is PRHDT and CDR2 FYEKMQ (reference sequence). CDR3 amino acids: CASSPPAADTQYF. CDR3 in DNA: TGTGCCAGCAGCCCCCCCGCGGCAGATACGCAGTATTTT. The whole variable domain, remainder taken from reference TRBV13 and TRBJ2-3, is AAGVIQSPRHLIKEKRETATLKCYPIPRHDTVYWYQQGPGQDPQFLISFYEKMQSDKGSIPDRFSAQQFSDYHSELNMSSLELGDSALYFCASSPPAADTQYFGPGTRLTVL.

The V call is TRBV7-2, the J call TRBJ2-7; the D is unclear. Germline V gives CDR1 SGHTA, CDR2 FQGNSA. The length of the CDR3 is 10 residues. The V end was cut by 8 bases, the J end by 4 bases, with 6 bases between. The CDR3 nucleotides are TGTGCCAGCGGAGTGTACGAGCAGTACTTC. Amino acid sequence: CASGVYEQYF.

The CDR3 here is CASSLATGPNYNEQFF. The CDR3 coding sequence is TGTGCCAGCAGCTTAGCGACAGGACCGAATTACAATGAGCAGTTCTTC. This chain joins TRBV7-9 and TRBJ2-1; D possibly corresponds to TRBD1 (6 bases). CDR1 is SEHNR, CDR2 FQNEAQ, per germline (reference sequence). The V end lost 0 bases, the J end lost 4 bases, and 13 bases lay between the germline ends. This CDR3 region has 16 residues.

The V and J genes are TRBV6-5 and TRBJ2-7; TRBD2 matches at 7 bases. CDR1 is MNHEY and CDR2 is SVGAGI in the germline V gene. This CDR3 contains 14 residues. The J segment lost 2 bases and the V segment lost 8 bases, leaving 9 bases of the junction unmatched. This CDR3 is CASFQRDRAYEQYF. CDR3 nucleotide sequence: TGTGCCAGCTTTCAGCGGGATCGAGCCTACGAGCAGTACTTC.

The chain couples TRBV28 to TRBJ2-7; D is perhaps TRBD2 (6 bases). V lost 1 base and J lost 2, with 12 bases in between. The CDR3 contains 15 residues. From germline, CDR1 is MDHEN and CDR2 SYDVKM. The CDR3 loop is CASSLSGGATYEQYF. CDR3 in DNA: TGTGCCAGCAGTTTATCGGGCGGGGCGACCTACGAGCAGTACTTC.

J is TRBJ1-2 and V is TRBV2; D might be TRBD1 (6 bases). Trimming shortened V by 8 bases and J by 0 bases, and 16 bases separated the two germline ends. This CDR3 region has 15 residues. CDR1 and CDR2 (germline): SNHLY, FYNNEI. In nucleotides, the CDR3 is TGTGCCAGCTGCATACAGGGTCTGACTAACTATGGCTACACCTTC. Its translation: CASCIQGLTNYGYTF.

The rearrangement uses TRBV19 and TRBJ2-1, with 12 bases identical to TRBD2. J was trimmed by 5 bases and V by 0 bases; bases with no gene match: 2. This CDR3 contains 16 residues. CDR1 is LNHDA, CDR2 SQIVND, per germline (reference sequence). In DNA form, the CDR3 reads TGTGCCAGTAGTATAGAGGCTAGCGGGAGGGACAATGAGCAGTTCTTC. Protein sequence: CASSIEASGRDNEQFF.

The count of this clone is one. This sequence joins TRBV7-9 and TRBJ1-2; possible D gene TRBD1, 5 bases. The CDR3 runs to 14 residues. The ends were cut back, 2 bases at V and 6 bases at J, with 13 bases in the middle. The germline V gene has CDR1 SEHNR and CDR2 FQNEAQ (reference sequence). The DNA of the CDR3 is TGTGCCAGCAGCTTAACTAGACAGCCAGATGGCTACACCTTC. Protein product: CASSLTRQPDGYTF.

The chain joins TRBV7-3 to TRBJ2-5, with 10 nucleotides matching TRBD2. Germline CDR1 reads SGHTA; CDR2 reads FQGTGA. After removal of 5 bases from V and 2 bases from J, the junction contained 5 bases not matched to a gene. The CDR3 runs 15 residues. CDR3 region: CASSVGLAEQETQYF. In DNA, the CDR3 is TGTGCCAGCAGCGTAGGACTAGCGGAGCAAGAGACCCAGTACTTC.

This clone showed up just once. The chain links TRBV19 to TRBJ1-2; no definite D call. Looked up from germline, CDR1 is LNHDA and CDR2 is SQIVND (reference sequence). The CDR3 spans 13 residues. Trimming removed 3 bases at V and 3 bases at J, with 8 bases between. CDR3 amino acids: CASSIWPHYGYTF. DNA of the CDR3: TGTGCCAGTAGTATCTGGCCCCACTATGGCTACACCTTC.

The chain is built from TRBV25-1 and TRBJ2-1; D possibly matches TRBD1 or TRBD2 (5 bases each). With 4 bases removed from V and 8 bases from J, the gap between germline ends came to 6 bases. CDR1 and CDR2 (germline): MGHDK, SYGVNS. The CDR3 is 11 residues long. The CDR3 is CASSAGHEQFF. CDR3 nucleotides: TGTGCCAGCAGTGCGGGGCATGAGCAGTTCTTC.

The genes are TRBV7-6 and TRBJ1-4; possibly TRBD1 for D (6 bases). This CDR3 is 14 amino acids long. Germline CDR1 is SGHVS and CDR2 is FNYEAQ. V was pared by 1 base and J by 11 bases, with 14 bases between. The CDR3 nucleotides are TGTGCCAGCAGCTTAGAGTCCCATACAGGGAAACTGTTTTTT. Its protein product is CASSLESHTGKLFF.

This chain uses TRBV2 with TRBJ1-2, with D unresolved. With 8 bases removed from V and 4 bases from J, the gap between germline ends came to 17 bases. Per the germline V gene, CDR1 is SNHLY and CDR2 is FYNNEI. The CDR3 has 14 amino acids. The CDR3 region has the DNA TGTGCCAGCTGTCTGGGTATGACCTGCTATGGCTACACCTTC. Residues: CASCLGMTCYGYTF. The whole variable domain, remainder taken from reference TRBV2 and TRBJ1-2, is EPEVTQTPSHQVTQMGQEVILRCVPISNHLYFYWYRQILGQKVEFLVSFYNNEISEKSEIFDDQFSVERPDGSNFTLKIRSTKLEDSAMYFCASCLGMTCYGYTFGSGTRLTVV.